Below, 15 T cell receptor beta chains from the same sample are listed, as sequenced in a study of T and B cells in COVID-19 patients. Blood genomic DNA input for TRB amplification was 250-500 ng. Multiplex PCR with BIOMED2 TRB-A/B primer pools amplified TRB rearrangements. Each CDR3 protein is one row after TCRdb ran MiXCR on the multiplex PCR reads. The data contain 20,000 to 30,000 distinct CDR3 sequences, roughly 33% of them seen just once; the ten biggest clones take up about 1.5%. The sequenced sample consisted of blood. Source of these receptors: a human donor who had recovered from COVID-19.

This clonotype qualifies as medium-sized. The J gene is TRBJ2-2, the V gene TRBV19; 10 bases agree with TRBD1. With 5 bases clipped from V and 2 bases from J, the junction kept 8 bases outside the gene matches. Germline CDR1 reads LNHDA; CDR2 reads SQIVND (reference sequence). The CDR3 contains 17 residues. The CDR3 DNA reads TGTGCCAGTAGTGGACCCGGGACAGGGGTCAACACCGGGGAGCTGTTTTTT. Its protein is CASSGPGTGVNTGELFF.

This chain uses TRBV19 with TRBJ2-2, with 7 bases lining up with TRBD1. This CDR3 is built from 17 residues. Germline V gene sequence: CDR1 LNHDA, CDR2 SQIVND (reference sequence). The V gene end was trimmed by 5 bases and the J gene end by 3 bases; junction bases not matched to a gene: 12. CDR3 loop: CASSWGRGSSDTGELFF. The CDR3 region has the DNA TGTGCCAGTAGTTGGGGCAGGGGGTCGTCTGACACCGGGGAGCTGTTTTTT. Together with reference TRBV19 and TRBJ2-2, the CDR3 gives the full variable domain: DGGITQSPKYLFRKEGQNVTLSCEQNLNHDAMYWYRQDPGQGLRLIYYSQIVNDFQKGDIAEGYSVSREKKESFPLTVTSAQKNPTAFYLCASSWGRGSSDTGELFFGEGSRLTVL.

There are a few counts of this clonotype. The V and J genes are TRBV6-2 or TRBV6-3 and TRBJ2-7, with 12 bases aligning to TRBD2. This CDR3 has 16 amino acids. With V trimmed by 2 bases and J by 4 bases, 6 bases remained unmatched. The germline V gene encodes CDR1 MNHEY and CDR2 SVGEGT. Here the CDR3 DNA reads TGTGCCAGCAGTTACCCTGGGACTAGCGGGCTTTACGAGCAGTACTTC. Its translation: CASSYPGTSGLYEQYF.

The rearrangement uses TRBV6-5 and TRBJ2-1, with D possibly being TRBD1 (6 bases). V shed 10 bases and J shed 0 bases, with 13 bases lying between them. The CDR3 covers 14 residues. Germline CDR1 reads MNHEY; CDR2 reads SVGAGI. The CDR3 is CATLGGDSYNEQFF. The CDR3 nucleotides are TGTGCCACCCTTGGGGGCGACTCCTACAATGAGCAGTTCTTC.

This clonotype was counted many times. V usage is TRBV11-1 and J usage is TRBJ1-2; 7 positions match TRBD1. The V gene's germline CDR1 is SGHAT and CDR2 FQDESV (reference sequence). J was trimmed by 8 bases and V by 4 bases; bases with no gene match: 7. The CDR3 consists of 13 residues. CDR3 protein: CASSSGGAGGYTF. As DNA, the CDR3 is TGTGCCAGCAGCTCAGGGGGGGCCGGCGGCTACACCTTC.

This rearrangement joins TRBV5-4 to TRBJ2-7; TRBD1 agrees at 8 bases. The V segment lost 4 bases and the J segment 6 bases; nucleotides outside the gene matches: 6. The germline gives CDR1 SGHNT, CDR2 YYREEE (reference sequence). The CDR3 consists of 13 residues. CDR3 loop: CASSPGRGREQYF. CDR3 sequence (DNA): TGTGCCAGCAGCCCGGGCAGGGGGCGCGAGCAGTACTTC.

The count of this clonotype is one. V is TRBV15 and J is TRBJ2-7; D perhaps matches TRBD2 (6 bases). The ends were cut back, 0 bases at V and 0 bases at J, with 18 bases in the middle. The CDR3 sequence is 18 residues long. The germline gives CDR1 LNHNV, CDR2 YYDKDF (reference sequence). CDR3 sequence: CATSRDWRAGRNSYEQYF. DNA of the CDR3: TGTGCCACCAGCAGAGATTGGAGGGCAGGGCGAAACTCCTACGAGCAGTACTTC.

This chain uses TRBV5-6 with TRBJ2-2; 7 bases fit TRBD2. With V trimmed by 5 bases and J by 2 bases, 6 bases remained unmatched. CDR3 size: 15 residues. Germline loops: CDR1 SGHDT, CDR2 YYEEEE. DNA for the CDR3: TGTGCCAGCAGTTCGCTAGCGGAAAACACCGGGGAGCTGTTTTTT. Protein sequence: CASSSLAENTGELFF.

This clonotype has only one observation. The chain has TRBV7-2 and TRBJ2-5; D is possibly TRBD2 (6 bases). V lost 4 bases, J lost 7 bases, and 25 bases lay in between. Per germline, CDR1 SGHTA and CDR2 FQGNSA. The CDR3 is made up of 17 amino acids. Here the CDR3 DNA reads TGTGCCAGCAGCTCTACTGACAAGGGACTCCTGATAGGGACCCAGTACTTC. This codes for CASSSTDKGLLIGTQYF.

Concerning this clonotype: At one end, the junction sequence differs from germline, possibly due to a read error. This chain joins TRBV5-6 and TRBJ2-2; no firm D call. Germline CDR1 reads SGHDT; CDR2 reads YYEEEE. CDR3 length: 15 amino acids. The CDR3 here is CARSLCTPNTGELFF. The CDR3 bases are TGTGCCAGAAGCTTGTGTACCCCAAACACCGGGGAGCTGTTTTTT.

This clonotype was recorded a few times. The chain uses TRBV7-9 and TRBJ1-2, with a weak D call TRBD1 (5 bases). Trimming removed 5 bases from V and 5 bases from J, with 15 bases in between. CDR3 length equals 14 residues. Per the germline V gene, CDR1 is SEHNR and CDR2 is FQNEAQ (reference sequence). CDR3 in amino acids: CASSPRDGVYGYTF. As DNA, the CDR3 is TGTGCCAGCAGCCCCCGGGACGGAGTTTATGGCTACACCTTC.

This clonotype was counted a few times. The J gene is TRBJ1-1, the V gene TRBV6-6, with D maybe TRBD1 (5 bases). Germline CDR1 and CDR2: MNHNY and SVGAGI (reference sequence). The V and J ends lost 6 bases and 0 bases respectively, with 8 bases between them. This CDR3 comprises 13 residues. The CDR3 sequence is CASSREMNTEAFF. The CDR3 coding sequence is TGTGCCAGCAGCAGGGAGATGAACACTGAAGCTTTCTTT.

The chain is built from TRBV6-2 or TRBV6-3 and TRBJ1-6; a possible D gene is TRBD1 (6 bases). The CDR3 consists of 14 residues. V was trimmed by 4 bases and J by 6 bases, leaving 10 bases between them. Germline-derived CDR1 and CDR2 are MNHEY and SVGEGT. The CDR3: CASSLIGGNSPLHF. CDR3 DNA sequence: TGTGCCAGCAGTTTAATAGGGGGTAATTCACCCCTCCACTTT.

This clonotype appeared a single time. The gene calls are TRBV5-5 and TRBJ2-7; TRBD1 matches at 11 bases. The CDR3 has 15 amino acids. Germline V gene data show CDR1 as SGHKS and CDR2 as YYEKEE (reference sequence). V was pared by 0 bases and J by 4 bases, with 3 bases of the junction left unmatched. The CDR3 spells CASSLGTGGEYEQYF. The CDR3 nucleotides are TGTGCCAGCAGCTTGGGGACAGGGGGCGAATACGAGCAGTACTTC.

As to this clonotype: One end of the junction does not line up with germline, which may come from a read error. The chain employs TRBV12-3 or TRBV12-4 and TRBJ2-5; D gene unclear. This CDR3 contains 16 residues. CDR3 region: CASSLVGWGIQETQYF. The CDR3 coding sequence is TGTGCCAGCAGCTTAGTCGGCTGGGGTATACAAGAGACCCAGTACTTC.